The present entry profiles one TCR beta chain with its context. This sample was included in a study of shared T cell receptors in the human thymus. The protocol was immunoSEQ multiplex PCR, while the TCRdb copy is restricted to in-frame clones and leaves out a portion. The data hold about 660,000 clones, with approximately 89% observed a single time. Germline V gene lookup returns CDR1 SEHNR and CDR2 FQNEAQ (reference sequence). V lost 6 bases, J lost 0 bases, and 11 bases lay in between. This CDR3 comprises 14 residues. These data also formed part of another study, on human thymus T cells. From that second work: Those donating were healthy Finnish infants in corrective surgery for congenital heart defects. Resections that were taken during corrective heart surgery supplied the thymus tissue. Thymic and blood repertoires showed apparently biased V and J gene usage. Highly overlapping thymic repertoires among unrelated individuals were reported in related research.

Sequencing was performed on thymocytes. The chain combines TRBV7-9 with TRBJ1-1, with D tentatively TRBD1 (5 bases). The origin of this receptor is a boy under two years old with a congenital heart defect. CDR3 sequence: CASSRQMLNTEAFF. The CDR3 coding sequence is TGTGCCAGCAGTCGACAGATGCTGAACACTGAAGCTTTCTTT.